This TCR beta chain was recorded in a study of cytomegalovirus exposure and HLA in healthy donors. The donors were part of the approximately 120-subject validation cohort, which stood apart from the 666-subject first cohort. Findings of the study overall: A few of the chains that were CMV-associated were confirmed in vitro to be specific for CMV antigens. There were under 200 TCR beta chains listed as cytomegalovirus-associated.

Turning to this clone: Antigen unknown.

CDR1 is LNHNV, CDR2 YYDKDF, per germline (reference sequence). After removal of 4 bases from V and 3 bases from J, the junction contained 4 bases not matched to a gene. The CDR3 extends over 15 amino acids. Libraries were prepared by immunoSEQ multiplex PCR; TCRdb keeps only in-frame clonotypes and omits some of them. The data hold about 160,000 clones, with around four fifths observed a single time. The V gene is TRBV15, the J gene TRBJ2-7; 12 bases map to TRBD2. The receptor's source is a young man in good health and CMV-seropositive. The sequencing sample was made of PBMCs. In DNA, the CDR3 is TGTGCCACCAGCACCCCTAGCGGGGGGGGCTACGAGCAGTACTTC. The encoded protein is CATSTPSGGGYEQYF.